The next 14 T cell receptor beta chains were all read from a single sample in a study of blood T cell repertoires in COVID-19. Sequencing was performed with immunoSEQ multiplex PCR; in TCRdb, only in-frame clones are kept and a portion is missing. The table has about 170,000 clones, 82% seen once. The sample comprised peripheral blood. The receptors were sampled from an elderly woman with active or convalescent COVID-19.

The chain has TRBV19 and TRBJ2-2, with D perhaps TRBD2 (6 bases). Trimming removed 2 bases from V and 6 bases from J, with 13 bases in between. Germline lookup yields CDR1 LNHDA and CDR2 SQIVND (reference sequence). The CDR3 totals 15 residues. In DNA form, the CDR3 reads TGTGCCAGTAGTATATTGGATCGGAGGGCCGGGGAGCTGTTTTTT. Its protein product is CASSILDRRAGELFF.

This clone was seen only once. This chain connects TRBV11-2 to TRBJ2-1; tentatively, D is TRBD2 (6 bases). Germline loops: CDR1 SGHAT, CDR2 FQNNGV. The CDR3 loop spans 14 amino acids. Trimming pared 1 base from V and 3 bases from J, leaving 7 bases between. As DNA, the CDR3 is TGTGCCAGCAGCTTAGGGGACTTCTACAATGAGCAGTTCTTC. This translates into CASSLGDFYNEQFF.

The rearrangement uses TRBV7-8 and TRBJ2-7; 9 nucleotides match TRBD2. The J segment lost 6 bases and the V segment lost 1 base, leaving 4 bases of the junction unmatched. CDR3 size: 14 residues. Germline assignment: CDR1 SGHVS and CDR2 FQNEAQ. The CDR3 DNA reads as TGTGCCAGCAGCTTAGTAGCGGGAGAAATCGAGCAGTACTTC. This translates into CASSLVAGEIEQYF.

The rearrangement joins TRBV11-2 to TRBJ2-1, with D possibly matching TRBD2 (6 bases). The germline V gene has CDR1 SGHAT and CDR2 FQNNGV. The CDR3 is 17 residues long. Trimming removed 1 base at V and 1 base at J, with 14 bases between. The CDR3 DNA reads TGTGCCAGCAGCTTAGCAGACGGGAGAGGATCCTACAATGAGCAGTTCTTC. This encodes CASSLADGRGSYNEQFF.

This clone has only one observation. The CDR3 DNA sequence: TGCGCCAGCAGCCCCCCCAGCGGGAGAAATCAAGAGACCCAGTACTTC. Its protein product is CASSPPSGRNQETQYF. V and J are TRBV5-1 and TRBJ2-5, with 8 bases fitting TRBD2. Germline trimming cut 4 bases from V and 2 bases from J; bases unmatched to any gene: 10. Germline CDR1 reads SGHRS; CDR2 reads YFSETQ. There are 16 residues in the CDR3.

This clone has just a few counts. This chain links TRBV6-5 with TRBJ1-2; D unclear. CDR3 length: 12 residues. In germline, CDR1 is MNHEY, CDR2 SVGAGI. Deletions cut 5 bases from V and 2 bases from J, with 6 bases between. The CDR3 coding sequence is TGTGCCAGCAGTCCCACAAACTATGGCTACACCTTC. Its translation is CASSPTNYGYTF.

The chain links TRBV19 to TRBJ2-7; D gene uncertain. The ends were cut back, 3 bases at V and 2 bases at J, with 14 bases in the middle. CDR1 and CDR2 from the germline V gene are LNHDA and SQIVND (reference sequence). The CDR3 sequence is 15 residues long. The CDR3, as DNA: TGTGCCAGTAGTATGGCTGCAGTACTACCCTACGAGCAGTACTTC. Translating it yields CASSMAAVLPYEQYF.

The CDR3 region is CASSLGVGELHEQYF. DNA for the CDR3: TGTGCCAGCAGCTTAGGGGTGGGAGAGCTTCACGAGCAGTACTTC. The V gene is TRBV7-9, the J gene TRBJ2-7; tentatively, D is TRBD2 (5 bases). The germline gives CDR1 SEHNR, CDR2 FQNEAQ (reference sequence). Trimming took off 1 base at V and 5 bases at J, with 15 bases between the two ends. This CDR3 has 15 amino acids.

This chain uses TRBV30 with TRBJ1-5; a weak D match, TRBD1 (5 bases). CDR3 size: 13 residues. The germline V gene encodes CDR1 GTSNPN and CDR2 SVGIG (reference sequence). The ends were cut back, 1 base at V and 9 bases at J, with 13 bases in the middle. The CDR3 nucleotides are TGTGCCTGGAGTGCAGGGTATACCACGCCCCAGCATTTT. Translated, it gives CAWSAGYTTPQHF.

This clone was observed once. The same CDR3 arises from other DNA sequences in this sample as well. V usage is TRBV5-1 and J usage is TRBJ1-4, with a weak D call TRBD1 (5 bases). CDR3 length equals 14 residues. Trimming removed 2 bases from V and 5 bases from J, with 10 bases in between. Germline-derived CDR1 and CDR2 are SGHRS and YFSETQ. DNA for the CDR3: TGCGCCAGCAGCTTCGGGGGAACGAATGAAAAACTGTTTTTT. Encoded protein: CASSFGGTNEKLFF.

This chain connects TRBV18 to TRBJ1-2; no reliable D call. The V end was cut by 0 bases, the J end by 4 bases, with 12 bases between. Per the germline V gene, CDR1 is KGHSH and CDR2 is LQKENI. CDR3 size: 15 residues. CDR3 loop: CASSPPGSSFYGYTF. CDR3 nucleotide sequence: TGTGCCAGCTCACCACCAGGGAGTTCCTTCTATGGCTACACCTTC.

The V and J genes are TRBV29-1 and TRBJ2-2; 7 bases fit TRBD2. The CDR3 is made up of 13 amino acids. The ends lost 5 bases at V and 3 bases at J; junction bases unmatched: 3. Germline V gives CDR1 SQVTM, CDR2 ANQGSEA. The DNA of the CDR3 is TGCAGCGTTCGACGGGAGGACACCGGGGAGCTGTTTTTT. Its protein product is CSVRREDTGELFF.

V and J are TRBV9 and TRBJ1-2; 8 positions match TRBD1. Germline CDR1 and CDR2: SGDLS and YYNGEE. The V and J ends lost 0 bases and 3 bases, in that order; junction bases with no gene match: 4. The CDR3 has 15 amino acids. In DNA, the CDR3 is TGTGCCAGCAGCGTAGACGCAGGGGGCTACTATGGCTACACCTTC. Its protein product is CASSVDAGGYYGYTF. Full variable domain (remainder filled in from reference TRBV9 and TRBJ1-2): DSGVTQTPKHLITATGQRVTLRCSPRSGDLSVYWYQQSLDQGLQFLIQYYNGEERAKGNILERFSAQQFPDLHSELNLSSLELGDSALYFCASSVDAGGYYGYTFGSGTRLTVV.

This clone has a handful of counts. CDR3 bases: TGTGCCAGCGGACAGGGGGCCGATGGCTACACCTTC. It codes for CASGQGADGYTF. V usage is TRBV2 and J usage is TRBJ1-2, with TRBD1 matching 11 bases. Trimming took 8 bases from V and 6 from J; bases not matched to a gene: 2. The CDR3 runs to 12 residues. Germline values: CDR1 SNHLY, CDR2 FYNNEI. Combining the CDR3 with reference TRBV2 and TRBJ1-2 gives the whole variable domain EPEVTQTPSHQVTQMGQEVILRCVPISNHLYFYWYRQILGQKVEFLVSFYNNEISEKSEIFDDQFSVERPDGSNFTLKIRSTKLEDSAMYFCASGQGADGYTFGSGTRLTVV.